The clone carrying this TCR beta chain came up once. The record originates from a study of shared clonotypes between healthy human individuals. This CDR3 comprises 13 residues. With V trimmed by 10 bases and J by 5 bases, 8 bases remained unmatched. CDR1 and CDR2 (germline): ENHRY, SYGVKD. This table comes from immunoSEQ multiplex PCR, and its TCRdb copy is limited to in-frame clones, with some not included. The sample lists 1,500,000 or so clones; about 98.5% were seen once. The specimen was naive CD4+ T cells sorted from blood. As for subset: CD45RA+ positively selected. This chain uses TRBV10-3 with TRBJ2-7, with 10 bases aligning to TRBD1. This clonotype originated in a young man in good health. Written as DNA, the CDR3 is TGTGCCACCACCGGGACAGGGGATCACGAGCAGTACTTC. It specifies CATTGTGDHEQYF.